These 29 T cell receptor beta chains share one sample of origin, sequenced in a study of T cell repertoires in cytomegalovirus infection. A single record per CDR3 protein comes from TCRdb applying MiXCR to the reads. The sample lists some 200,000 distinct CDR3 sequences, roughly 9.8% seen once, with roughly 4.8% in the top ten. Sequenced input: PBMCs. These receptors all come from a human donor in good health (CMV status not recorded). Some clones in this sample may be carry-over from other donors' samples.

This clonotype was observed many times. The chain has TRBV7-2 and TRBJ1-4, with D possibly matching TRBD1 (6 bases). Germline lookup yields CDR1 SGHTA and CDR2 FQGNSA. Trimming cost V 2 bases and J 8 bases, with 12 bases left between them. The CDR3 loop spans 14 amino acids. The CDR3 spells CASSLRGFEEKLFF. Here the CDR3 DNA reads TGTGCCAGCAGCTTAAGGGGGTTCGAGGAAAAACTGTTTTTT.

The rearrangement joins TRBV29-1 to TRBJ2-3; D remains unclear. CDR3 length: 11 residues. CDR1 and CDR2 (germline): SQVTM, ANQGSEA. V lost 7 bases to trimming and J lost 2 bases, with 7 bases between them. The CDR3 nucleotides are TGCAGCGCGGACGTCACAGATACGCAGTATTTT. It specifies CSADVTDTQYF.

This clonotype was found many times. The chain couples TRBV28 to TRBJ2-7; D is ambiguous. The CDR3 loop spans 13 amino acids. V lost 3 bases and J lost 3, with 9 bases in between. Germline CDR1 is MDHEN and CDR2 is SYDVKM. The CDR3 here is CASSFFKFYEQYF. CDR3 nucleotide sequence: TGTGCCAGCAGTTTTTTTAAATTCTACGAGCAGTACTTC.

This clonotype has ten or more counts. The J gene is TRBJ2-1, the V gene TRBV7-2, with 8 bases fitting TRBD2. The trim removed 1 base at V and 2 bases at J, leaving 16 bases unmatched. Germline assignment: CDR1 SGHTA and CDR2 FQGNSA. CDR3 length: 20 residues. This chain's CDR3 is CASSLGGLRAGVSPYNEQFF. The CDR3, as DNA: TGTGCCAGCAGCTTAGGGGGTTTACGAGCGGGGGTATCCCCCTACAATGAGCAGTTCTTC. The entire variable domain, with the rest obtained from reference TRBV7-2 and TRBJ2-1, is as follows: GAGVSQSPSNKVTEKGKDVELRCDPISGHTALYWYRQSLGQGLEFLIYFQGNSAPDKSGLPSDRFSAERTGGSVSTLTIQRTQQEDSAVYLCASSLGGLRAGVSPYNEQFFGPGTRLTVL.

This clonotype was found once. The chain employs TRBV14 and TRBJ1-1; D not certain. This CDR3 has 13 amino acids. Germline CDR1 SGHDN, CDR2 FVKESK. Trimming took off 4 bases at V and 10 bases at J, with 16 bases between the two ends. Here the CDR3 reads CASSLSGATAAFF. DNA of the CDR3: TGTGCCAGCAGCCTAAGCGGCGCAACGGCAGCTTTCTTT.

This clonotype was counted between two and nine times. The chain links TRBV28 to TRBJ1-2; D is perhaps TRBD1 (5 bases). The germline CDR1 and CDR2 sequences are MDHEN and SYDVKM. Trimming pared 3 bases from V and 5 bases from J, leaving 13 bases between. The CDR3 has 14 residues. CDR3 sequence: CASSLGGGKYGYTF. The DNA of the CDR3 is TGTGCCAGCAGTTTGGGGGGGGGGAAATATGGCTACACCTTC.

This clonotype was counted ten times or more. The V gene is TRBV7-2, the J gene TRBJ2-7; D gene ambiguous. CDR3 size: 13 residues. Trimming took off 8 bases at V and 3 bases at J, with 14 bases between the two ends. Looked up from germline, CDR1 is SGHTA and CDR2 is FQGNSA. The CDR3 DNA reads TGTGCCAGCTCCCTGAACATTCTCTACGAGCAGTACTTC. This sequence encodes CASSLNILYEQYF.

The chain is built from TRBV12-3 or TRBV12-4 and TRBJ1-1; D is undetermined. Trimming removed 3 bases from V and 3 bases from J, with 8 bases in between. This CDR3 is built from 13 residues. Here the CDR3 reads CASSLARDTEAFF. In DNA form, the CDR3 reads TGTGCCAGCAGTTTGGCGAGGGACACTGAAGCTTTCTTT.

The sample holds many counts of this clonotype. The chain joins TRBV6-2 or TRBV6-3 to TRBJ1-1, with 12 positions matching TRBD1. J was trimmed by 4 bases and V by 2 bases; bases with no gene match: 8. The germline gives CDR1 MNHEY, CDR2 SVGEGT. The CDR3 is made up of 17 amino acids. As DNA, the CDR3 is TGTGCCAGCAGTTACCGGGGGGACAGGGGGCTCGGCACTGAAGCTTTCTTT. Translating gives CASSYRGDRGLGTEAFF.

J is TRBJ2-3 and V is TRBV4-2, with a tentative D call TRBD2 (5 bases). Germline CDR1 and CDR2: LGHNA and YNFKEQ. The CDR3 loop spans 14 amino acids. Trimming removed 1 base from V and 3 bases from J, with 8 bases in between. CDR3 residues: CASSQGTRTDTQYF. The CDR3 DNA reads TGTGCCAGCAGCCAAGGGACTCGGACAGATACGCAGTATTTT.

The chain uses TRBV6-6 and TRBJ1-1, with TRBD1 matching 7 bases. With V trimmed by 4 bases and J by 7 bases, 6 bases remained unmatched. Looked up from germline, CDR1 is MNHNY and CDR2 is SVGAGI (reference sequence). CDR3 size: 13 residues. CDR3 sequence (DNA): TGTGCCAGCAGTTCTATCGGGACAGATGAAGCTTTCTTT. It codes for CASSSIGTDEAFF.

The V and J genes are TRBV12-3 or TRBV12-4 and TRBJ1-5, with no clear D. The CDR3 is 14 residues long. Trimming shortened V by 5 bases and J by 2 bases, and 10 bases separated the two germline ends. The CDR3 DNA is TGTGCCAGCAGTGGACGCGGCGGCAATCAGCCCCAGCATTTT. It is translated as CASSGRGGNQPQHF.

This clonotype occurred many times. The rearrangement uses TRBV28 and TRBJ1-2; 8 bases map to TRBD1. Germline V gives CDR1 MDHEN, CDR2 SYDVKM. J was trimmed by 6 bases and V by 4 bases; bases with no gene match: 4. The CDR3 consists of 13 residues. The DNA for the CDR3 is TGTGCCAGCAGTTCGACAGGGGAAGATGGCTACACCTTC. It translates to CASSSTGEDGYTF.

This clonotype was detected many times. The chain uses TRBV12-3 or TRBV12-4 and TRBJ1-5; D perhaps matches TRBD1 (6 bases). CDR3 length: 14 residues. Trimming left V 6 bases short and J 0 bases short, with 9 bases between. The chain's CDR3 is CASSRTASNQPQHF. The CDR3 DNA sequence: TGTGCCAGCAGCCGGACAGCTAGCAATCAGCCCCAGCATTTT.

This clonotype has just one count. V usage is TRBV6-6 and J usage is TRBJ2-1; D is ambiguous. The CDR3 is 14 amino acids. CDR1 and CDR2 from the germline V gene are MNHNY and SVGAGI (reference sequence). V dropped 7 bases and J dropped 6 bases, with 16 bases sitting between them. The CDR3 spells CASIPSWAGNEQFF. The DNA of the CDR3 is TGTGCCAGCATCCCCAGCTGGGCCGGCAATGAGCAGTTCTTC.

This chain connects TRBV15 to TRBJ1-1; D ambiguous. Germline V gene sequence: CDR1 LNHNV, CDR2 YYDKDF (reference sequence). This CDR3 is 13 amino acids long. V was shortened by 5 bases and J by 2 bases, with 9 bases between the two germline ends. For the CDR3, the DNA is TGTGCCACCAGCCGCGGCAGAAACACTGAAGCTTTCTTT. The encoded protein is CATSRGRNTEAFF.

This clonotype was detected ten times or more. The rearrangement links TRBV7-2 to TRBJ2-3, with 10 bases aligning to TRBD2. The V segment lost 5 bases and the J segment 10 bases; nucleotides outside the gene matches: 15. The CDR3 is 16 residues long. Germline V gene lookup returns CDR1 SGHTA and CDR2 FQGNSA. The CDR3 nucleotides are TGTGCCAGCAGCCCGAAACCCGGGACTAGCGCCCCACCGCAGTATTTT. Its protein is CASSPKPGTSAPPQYF.

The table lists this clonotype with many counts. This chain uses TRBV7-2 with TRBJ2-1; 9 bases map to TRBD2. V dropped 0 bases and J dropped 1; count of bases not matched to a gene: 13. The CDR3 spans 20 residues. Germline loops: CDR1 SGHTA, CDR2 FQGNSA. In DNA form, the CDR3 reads TGTGCCAGCAGCTTAGCCATAGCGGGAGTGGGGGTATTATCCTACAATGAGCAGTTCTTC. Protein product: CASSLAIAGVGVLSYNEQFF.

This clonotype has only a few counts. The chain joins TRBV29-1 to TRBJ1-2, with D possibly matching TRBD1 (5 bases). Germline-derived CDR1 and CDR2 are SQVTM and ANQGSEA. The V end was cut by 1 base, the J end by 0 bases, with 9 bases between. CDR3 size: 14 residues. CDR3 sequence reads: CSVEGGNANYGYTF. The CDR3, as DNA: TGCAGCGTTGAAGGGGGCAACGCTAACTATGGCTACACCTTC.

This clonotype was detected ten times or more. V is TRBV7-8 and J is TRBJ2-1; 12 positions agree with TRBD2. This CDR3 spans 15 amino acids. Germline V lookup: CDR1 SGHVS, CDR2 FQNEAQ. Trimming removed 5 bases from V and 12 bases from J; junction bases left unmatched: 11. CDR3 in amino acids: CASSPRPSGGAGQFF. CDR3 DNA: TGTGCCAGCAGCCCACGCCCTAGCGGGGGGGCGGGGCAGTTCTTC.

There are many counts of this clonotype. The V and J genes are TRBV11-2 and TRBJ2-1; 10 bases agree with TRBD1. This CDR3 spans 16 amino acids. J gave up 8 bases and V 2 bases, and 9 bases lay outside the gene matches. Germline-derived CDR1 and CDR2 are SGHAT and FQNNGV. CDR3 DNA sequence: TGTGCCAGCAGCTTACTAGTGGGACAGGGGACGGATGAGCAGTTCTTC. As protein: CASSLLVGQGTDEQFF.

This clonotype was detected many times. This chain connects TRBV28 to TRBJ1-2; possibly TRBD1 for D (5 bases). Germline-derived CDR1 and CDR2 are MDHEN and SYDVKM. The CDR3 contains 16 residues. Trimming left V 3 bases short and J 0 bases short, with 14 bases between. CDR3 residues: CASSFSARGTNYGYTF. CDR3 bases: TGTGCCAGCAGTTTCTCGGCAAGGGGCACTAACTATGGCTACACCTTC.

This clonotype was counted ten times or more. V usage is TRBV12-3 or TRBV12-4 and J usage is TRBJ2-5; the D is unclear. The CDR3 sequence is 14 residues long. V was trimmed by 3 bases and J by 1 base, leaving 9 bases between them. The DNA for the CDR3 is TGTGCCAGCAGTTTCGTGGGCCCCCAAGAGACCCAGTACTTC. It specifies CASSFVGPQETQYF.

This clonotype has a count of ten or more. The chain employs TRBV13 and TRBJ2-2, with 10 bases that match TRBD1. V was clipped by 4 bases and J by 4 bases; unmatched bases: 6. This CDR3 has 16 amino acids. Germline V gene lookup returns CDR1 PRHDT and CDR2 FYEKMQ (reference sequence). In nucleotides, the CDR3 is TGTGCCAGCAGCTGGACCGGGACAGGGGTCACCGGGGAGCTGTTTTTT. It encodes CASSWTGTGVTGELFF. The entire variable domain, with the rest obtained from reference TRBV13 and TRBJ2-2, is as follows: AAGVIQSPRHLIKEKRETATLKCYPIPRHDTVYWYQQGPGQDPQFLISFYEKMQSDKGSIPDRFSAQQFSDYHSELNMSSLELGDSALYFCASSWTGTGVTGELFFGEGSRLTVL.

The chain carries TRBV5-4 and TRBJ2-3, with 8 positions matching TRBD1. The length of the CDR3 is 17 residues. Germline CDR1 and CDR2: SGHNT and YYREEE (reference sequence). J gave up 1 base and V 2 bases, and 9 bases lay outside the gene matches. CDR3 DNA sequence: TGTGCCAGCAGCTTCGGGCAGGGGGCTCGGGGCACAGATACGCAGTATTTT. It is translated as CASSFGQGARGTDTQYF.

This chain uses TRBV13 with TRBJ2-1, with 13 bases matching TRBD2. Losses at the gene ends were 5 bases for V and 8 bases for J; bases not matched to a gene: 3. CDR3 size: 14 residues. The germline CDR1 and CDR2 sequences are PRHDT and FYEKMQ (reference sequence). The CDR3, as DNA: TGTGCCAGCAGCACACTAGCGGGAGGGTATGAGCAGTTCTTC. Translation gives CASSTLAGGYEQFF.

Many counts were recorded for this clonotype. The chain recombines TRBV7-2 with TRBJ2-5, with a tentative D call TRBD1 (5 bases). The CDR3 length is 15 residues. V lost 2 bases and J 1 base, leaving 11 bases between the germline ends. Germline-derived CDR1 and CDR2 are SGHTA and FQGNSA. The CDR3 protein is CASSLRSGIQETQYF. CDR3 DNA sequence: TGTGCCAGCAGCTTAAGGTCAGGGATCCAAGAGACCCAGTACTTC.

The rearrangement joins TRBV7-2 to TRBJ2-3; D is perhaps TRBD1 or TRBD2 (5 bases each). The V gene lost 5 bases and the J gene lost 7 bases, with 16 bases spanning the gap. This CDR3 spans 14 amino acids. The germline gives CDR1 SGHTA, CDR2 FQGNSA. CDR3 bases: TGTGCCAGCAGCGAAAACCCGGGACCAAATACGCAGTATTTT. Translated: CASSENPGPNTQYF.

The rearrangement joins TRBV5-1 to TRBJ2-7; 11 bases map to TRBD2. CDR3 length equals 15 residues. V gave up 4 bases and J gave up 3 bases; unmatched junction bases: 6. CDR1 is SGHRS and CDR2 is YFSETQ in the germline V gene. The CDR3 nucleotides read TGCGCCAGCAGCATGACTAGCGGGGCGAGCTACGAGCAGTACTTC. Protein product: CASSMTSGASYEQYF. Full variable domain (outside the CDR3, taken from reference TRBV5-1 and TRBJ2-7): KAGVTQTPRYLIKTRGQQVTLSCSPISGHRSVSWYQQTPGQGLQFLFEYFSETQRNKGNFPGRFSGRQFSNSRSEMNVSTLELGDSALYLCASSMTSGASYEQYFGPGTRLTVT.